What follows are 29 T cell receptor beta chains derived from one specimen sequenced in a study of cytotoxic CD8 clonotypes in ibrutinib-treated CLL. Using immunoSEQ multiplex PCR, the repertoire was profiled, and TCRdb retains in-frame clones only, with some absent. The sample contains approximately 70,000 clones, approximately 90% of which appear only once. The source was PBMCs, collected after 12 months of ibrutinib treatment. These receptors were taken from a human donor with chronic lymphocytic leukemia.

The rearrangement links TRBV7-9 to TRBJ2-7; D is perhaps TRBD2 (8 bases). Trimming shortened V by 4 bases and J by 4 bases, and 20 bases separated the two germline ends. From germline, CDR1 is SEHNR and CDR2 FQNEAQ (reference sequence). There are 16 residues in the CDR3. Here the CDR3 DNA reads TGTGCCAGCAGCTCGGGAGGGAGGGGGCGCGAATACGAGCAGTACTTC. It encodes CASSSGGRGREYEQYF.

The rearrangement uses TRBV28 and TRBJ2-7; a weak D match, TRBD2 (7 bases). The CDR3 has 14 amino acids. Germline CDR1 is MDHEN and CDR2 is SYDVKM. Trimming took 10 bases from V and 2 from J, leaving 18 bases between them. CDR3 protein: CATTRGEGPYEQYF. The CDR3 DNA reads as TGTGCCACCACTAGGGGGGAGGGCCCCTACGAGCAGTACTTC.

V usage is TRBV18 and J usage is TRBJ2-6, with D uncertain. V lost 3 bases to trimming and J lost 0 bases, with 0 bases between them. The germline V gene encodes CDR1 KGHSH and CDR2 LQKENI. CDR3 length: 13 amino acids. The CDR3 sequence is CASSPSGANVLTF. CDR3 DNA: TGTGCCAGCTCACCCTCTGGGGCCAACGTCCTGACTTTC.

The chain is built from TRBV10-3 and TRBJ1-5; tentative D call: TRBD1 (6 bases). V shed 3 bases and J shed 7 bases, with 22 bases lying between them. The length of the CDR3 is 17 residues. The germline V gene encodes CDR1 ENHRY and CDR2 SYGVKD. As DNA, the CDR3 is TGTGCCATCAGTGATAGCGGGGGGCTAGAGTATGGACAGCCCCAGCATTTT. Translated, it gives CAISDSGGLEYGQPQHF.

Points on this clone: The identical CDR3 is also encoded by other nucleotide sequences in the sample. The V call is TRBV2, the J call TRBJ1-5, with a tentative D call TRBD1 (5 bases). The CDR3 is 15 amino acids. Germline values: CDR1 SNHLY, CDR2 FYNNEI. V lost 4 bases, J lost 4 bases, and 14 bases lay in between. The CDR3 loop is CASSVRGTGNQPQHF. Here the CDR3 DNA reads TGTGCCAGCAGTGTTCGAGGGACGGGGAATCAGCCCCAGCATTTT.

This clone was picked up one time. The chain couples TRBV5-5 to TRBJ2-7; tentatively, D is TRBD2 (5 bases). Per the germline V gene, CDR1 is SGHKS and CDR2 is YYEKEE (reference sequence). Trimming stripped 5 bases from V and 2 bases from J, with 14 bases between. The CDR3 totals 14 residues. CDR3 amino acids: CASSFGGETYEQYF. DNA of the CDR3: TGTGCCAGCAGTTTCGGTGGGGAGACCTACGAGCAGTACTTC.

This clone has only one observation. V usage is TRBV7-7 and J usage is TRBJ1-4; D possibly corresponds to TRBD1 (5 bases). This CDR3 is built from 14 residues. The germline CDR1 and CDR2 sequences are SSHAT and FNYEAQ (reference sequence). Trimming removed 1 base from V and 8 bases from J, with 11 bases in between. CDR3 bases: TGTGCCAGCAGCTTAGTCGGGGCTGGCGAAAAACTGTTTTTT. It codes for CASSLVGAGEKLFF.

This rearrangement joins TRBV5-6 to TRBJ1-1; 12 bases are shared with TRBD1. J lost 0 bases, V lost 3 bases, and 3 bases had no gene match. This CDR3 region has 16 residues. Germline V gives CDR1 SGHDT, CDR2 YYEEEE. CDR3 protein: CASSWDRGRVNTEAFF. The CDR3 DNA reads as TGTGCCAGCAGCTGGGACAGGGGGCGGGTGAACACTGAAGCTTTCTTT.

The V call is TRBV29-1, the J call TRBJ1-1; D may be TRBD1 (5 bases). Trimming took 3 bases from V and 5 from J, leaving 10 bases between them. The CDR3 length is 12 residues. The germline CDR1 and CDR2 sequences are SQVTM and ANQGSEA. CDR3 sequence: CSVERGTTEAFF. The CDR3 DNA is TGCAGCGTTGAGCGGGGGACGACTGAAGCTTTCTTT.

This clone was seen a single time. The chain carries TRBV19 and TRBJ1-4, with D unclear. The germline V and J ends were trimmed by 7 bases and 5 bases, with 20 bases remaining between them. CDR1 is LNHDA, CDR2 SQIVND, per germline (reference sequence). The CDR3 consists of 16 residues. CDR3 bases: TGTGCCAGTAATTTGGGCGGGAGTTTTTGGAATGAAAAACTGTTTTTT. This translates into CASNLGGSFWNEKLFF.

In nucleotides, the CDR3 is TGCGCCAGCAGCTGGGGACAGAACACTGAAGCTTTCTTT. Encoded protein: CASSWGQNTEAFF. The V gene is TRBV5-1, the J gene TRBJ1-1, with D maybe TRBD1 (6 bases). This CDR3 has 13 amino acids. Per germline, CDR1 SGHRS and CDR2 YFSETQ. The germline V and J ends were trimmed by 3 bases and 1 base, with 7 bases remaining between them.

V and J are TRBV11-1 and TRBJ2-7, with TRBD2 matching over 12 bases. The germline gives CDR1 SGHAT, CDR2 FQDESV (reference sequence). CDR3 length: 17 residues. J gave up 0 bases and V 3 bases, and 6 bases lay outside the gene matches. CDR3 nucleotides: TGTGCCAGCAGCTTGTCTAGCGGGGGGGTGAGCTCCTACGAGCAGTACTTC. This encodes CASSLSSGGVSSYEQYF.

The table lists this clone with a count of one. This rearrangement joins TRBV11-2 to TRBJ1-1; D remains unclear. The CDR3 loop spans 14 amino acids. Trimming cost V 4 bases and J 4 bases, with 13 bases left between them. The germline V gene has CDR1 SGHAT and CDR2 FQNNGV. This CDR3 reads CASSSRGKGTEAFF. CDR3 sequence (DNA): TGTGCCAGCAGCTCCCGAGGGAAAGGCACTGAAGCTTTCTTT.

The chain combines TRBV4-1 with TRBJ2-3, with 8 bases aligning to TRBD2. The CDR3 sequence is 15 residues long. Unmatched junction bases numbered 3, after V lost 2 bases and J lost 2 bases. Germline CDR1 is MGHRA and CDR2 is YSYEKL. CDR3 sequence: CASSQLLADTDTQYF. CDR3 bases: TGCGCCAGCAGCCAACTACTAGCGGACACAGATACGCAGTATTTT.

The rearrangement joins TRBV19 to TRBJ2-5; D not resolved. The CDR3 has 15 residues. Trimming pared 1 base from V and 0 bases from J, leaving 9 bases between. The V gene's germline CDR1 is LNHDA and CDR2 SQIVND (reference sequence). The chain's CDR3 is CASSIGAQDQETQYF. The CDR3, as DNA: TGTGCCAGTAGTATAGGTGCACAAGACCAAGAGACCCAGTACTTC.

The gene calls are TRBV5-8 and TRBJ1-3; 9 positions match TRBD1. Germline V gene data show CDR1 as SGHTS and CDR2 as YDEGEE. The CDR3 contains 15 residues. V lost 4 bases to trimming and J lost 4 bases; unmatched junction nucleotides: 6. The CDR3 here is CASSPGQGTGNTIYF. Written as DNA, the CDR3 is TGTGCCAGCAGCCCCGGACAGGGGACAGGAAACACCATATATTTT.

The V call is TRBV30, the J call TRBJ2-7, with TRBD1 matching over 9 bases. The J segment lost 3 bases and the V segment lost 4 bases, leaving 13 bases of the junction unmatched. The CDR3 is 16 residues long. Germline V lookup: CDR1 GTSNPN, CDR2 SVGIG (reference sequence). CDR3 sequence reads: CAWKLRDRDPFYEQYF. CDR3 DNA sequence: TGTGCCTGGAAGCTCCGGGACAGGGACCCCTTCTACGAGCAGTACTTC.

This clone was observed once. This rearrangement joins TRBV4-1 to TRBJ2-7; 8 bases are a match to TRBD2. The CDR3 runs 16 residues. In germline, CDR1 is MGHRA, CDR2 YSYEKL. V trimming: 1 base; J trimming: 7 bases; junction bases outside the gene matches: 12. The chain's CDR3 is CASSQGVREGRGEQYF. DNA for the CDR3: TGCGCCAGCAGCCAAGGTGTACGGGAGGGCCGAGGAGAGCAGTACTTC.

This chain links TRBV19 with TRBJ2-7, with TRBD1 matching 10 bases. Germline assignment: CDR1 LNHDA and CDR2 SQIVND (reference sequence). This CDR3 has 16 residues. The V gene end was trimmed by 2 bases and the J gene end by 3 bases; junction bases not matched to a gene: 7. The CDR3 sequence: CASSILGDRGFYEQYF. For the CDR3, the DNA is TGTGCCAGTAGTATACTGGGGGACAGGGGTTTCTACGAGCAGTACTTC.

V and J are TRBV5-1 and TRBJ2-1; 10 bases align to TRBD2. Germline V gives CDR1 SGHRS, CDR2 YFSETQ. The V segment lost 1 base and the J segment 7 bases; nucleotides outside the gene matches: 11. The CDR3 loop spans 17 amino acids. CDR3 in amino acids: CASSLKREGLGYNEQFF. CDR3 coding DNA: TGCGCCAGCAGCTTGAAGCGGGAGGGCCTTGGGTATAATGAGCAGTTCTTC. Looking up the rest from reference TRBV5-1 and TRBJ2-1 gives the full variable domain: KAGVTQTPRYLIKTRGQQVTLSCSPISGHRSVSWYQQTPGQGLQFLFEYFSETQRNKGNFPGRFSGRQFSNSRSEMNVSTLELGDSALYLCASSLKREGLGYNEQFFGPGTRLTVL.

V usage is TRBV28 and J usage is TRBJ1-4; 9 nucleotides line up with TRBD1. The CDR3 is 15 amino acids. V trimming: 5 bases; J trimming: 6 bases; junction bases outside the gene matches: 7. In germline, CDR1 is MDHEN, CDR2 SYDVKM. CDR3 coding DNA: TGTGCCAGCAGTCCAAACAGGGGGCGTTATGAAAAACTGTTTTTT. Its translation: CASSPNRGRYEKLFF.

The chain carries TRBV9 and TRBJ1-1; D perhaps matches TRBD1 (5 bases). The ends were cut back, 6 bases at V and 0 bases at J, with 12 bases in the middle. The CDR3 consists of 14 residues. Germline V gives CDR1 SGDLS, CDR2 YYNGEE. DNA for the CDR3: TGTGCCAGCAACCTCGTGGGGGTGAACACTGAAGCTTTCTTT. It codes for CASNLVGVNTEAFF.

The chain is built from TRBV19 and TRBJ2-7; TRBD1 matches at 9 bases. J lost 5 bases, V lost 2 bases, and 7 bases had no gene match. CDR3 size: 15 residues. Germline lookup yields CDR1 LNHDA and CDR2 SQIVND (reference sequence). CDR3 residues: CASSIMGQGIHEQYF. As DNA, the CDR3 is TGTGCCAGTAGTATAATGGGACAGGGAATCCACGAGCAGTACTTC.

The gene calls are TRBV18 and TRBJ2-3; D is uncertain. V lost 4 bases, J lost 2 bases, and 7 bases lay in between. CDR3 length equals 13 residues. Germline loops: CDR1 KGHSH, CDR2 LQKENI. CDR3 in amino acids: CASSQGPTDTQYF. As DNA, the CDR3 is TGTGCCAGCTCACAGGGTCCCACAGATACGCAGTATTTT. Looking up the rest from reference TRBV18 and TRBJ2-3 gives the full variable domain: NAGVMQNPRHLVRRRGQEARLRCSPMKGHSHVYWYRQLPEEGLKFMVYLQKENIIDESGMPKERFSAEFPKEGPSILRIQQVVRGDSAAYFCASSQGPTDTQYFGPGTRLTVL.

The J gene is TRBJ2-1, the V gene TRBV4-3; perhaps TRBD2 as D (6 bases). Germline V gives CDR1 LGHNA, CDR2 YSLEER. V gave up 0 bases and J gave up 5 bases, with 11 bases separating them. There are 15 residues in the CDR3. For the CDR3, the DNA is TGCGCCAGCAGCCAAGAGCTAGCGAGGGACAATGAGCAGTTCTTC. Protein sequence: CASSQELARDNEQFF.

V usage is TRBV7-2 and J usage is TRBJ1-3; 9 bases match TRBD1. CDR3 length: 14 amino acids. Per the germline V gene, CDR1 is SGHTA and CDR2 is FQGNSA. V was pared by 5 bases and J by 4 bases, with 3 bases of the junction left unmatched. CDR3 sequence: CASSAGTGGNTIYF. CDR3 coding DNA: TGTGCCAGCAGCGCAGGGACAGGGGGAAACACCATATATTTT.

This chain connects TRBV5-4 to TRBJ1-3, with D possibly matching TRBD1 (6 bases). From germline, CDR1 is SGHNT and CDR2 YYREEE (reference sequence). The V end was cut by 2 bases, the J end by 8 bases, with 11 bases between. The CDR3 has 13 residues. The CDR3 DNA reads TGTGCCAGCAGCTTACAGGGTCTAGACACCATATATTTT. It encodes CASSLQGLDTIYF.

This clone was seen only a few times. The chain joins TRBV14 to TRBJ2-5; 11 bases are a match to TRBD1. CDR1 and CDR2 (germline): SGHDN, FVKESK. The V segment lost 4 bases and the J segment 4 bases; nucleotides outside the gene matches: 8. The CDR3 spans 16 residues. In DNA, the CDR3 is TGTGCCAGCAGCCCCAAGGACAGGGGGCGTCTAGAGACCCAGTACTTC. It yields the protein CASSPKDRGRLETQYF.

This sequence joins TRBV18 and TRBJ2-3; TRBD2 might be the D (6 bases). The CDR3 is made up of 16 amino acids. V was cut by 3 bases and J by 7 bases, with 20 bases left in between. Germline V CDR1 and CDR2: KGHSH, LQKENI. CDR3 sequence (DNA): TGTGCCAGCTCACCCCTTTCGAGGGGAGGCCTAAATACGCAGTATTTT. Translating gives CASSPLSRGGLNTQYF.